Following are 27 T cell receptor beta chains from one sample sequenced in a study of blood T cell repertoires in COVID-19. Produced via immunoSEQ multiplex PCR; TCRdb's table is partial and in-frame only. Of under 500,000 clones in the sample, roughly 90% were seen once. Sequencing was done on a sample of peripheral blood. All receptors derive from a woman younger than 45 with acute or convalescent COVID-19.

The genes are TRBV7-9 and TRBJ2-5; TRBD1 matches at 9 bases. The germline V gene encodes CDR1 SEHNR and CDR2 FQNEAQ (reference sequence). CDR3 size: 15 residues. V trimming: 5 bases; J trimming: 5 bases; junction bases outside the gene matches: 9. This chain's CDR3 is CASSPRTGAEETQYF. Here the CDR3 DNA reads TGTGCCAGCAGCCCGAGGACAGGGGCTGAGGAGACCCAGTACTTC. Together with reference TRBV7-9 and TRBJ2-5, the CDR3 gives the full variable domain: DTGVSQNPRHKITKRGQNVTFRCDPISEHNRLYWYRQTLGQGPEFLTYFQNEAQLEKSRLLSDRFSAERPKGSFSTLEIQRTEQGDSAMYLCASSPRTGAEETQYFGPGTRLLVL.

The chain carries TRBV7-2 and TRBJ2-2; D call uncertain. The CDR3 sequence is 13 residues long. The germline CDR1 and CDR2 sequences are SGHTA and FQGNSA. Trimming left V 6 bases short and J 0 bases short, with 5 bases between. The CDR3: CASSRANTGELFF. DNA for the CDR3: TGTGCCAGCAGTCGGGCGAACACCGGGGAGCTGTTTTTT.

This chain links TRBV6-5 with TRBJ1-1, with D maybe TRBD1 (6 bases). The V end lost 0 bases, the J end lost 2 bases, and 10 bases lay between the germline ends. CDR3 length: 15 amino acids. Germline-derived CDR1 and CDR2 are MNHEY and SVGAGI. In DNA, the CDR3 is TGTGCCAGCAGTTACTCGTGGACAGCTAACACTGAAGCTTTCTTT. Encoded protein: CASSYSWTANTEAFF.

The gene calls are TRBV5-5 and TRBJ2-2; 12 positions match TRBD1. The germline V gene encodes CDR1 SGHKS and CDR2 YYEKEE (reference sequence). The CDR3 has 16 amino acids. V trimming: 4 bases; J trimming: 7 bases; junction bases outside the gene matches: 8. The CDR3 region has the DNA TGTGCCAGCAGCCTGGGACAGGGGGCGCGAGACGGGGAGCTGTTTTTT. It translates to CASSLGQGARDGELFF.

V gene TRBV7-6 combines with J gene TRBJ2-5; 11 bases match TRBD1. The CDR3 sequence is 16 residues long. The junction had 6 bases not matched to a gene; V was cut back by 1 base and J by 5 bases. Germline V gives CDR1 SGHVS, CDR2 FNYEAQ. The CDR3 DNA is TGTGCCAGCAGCTTAGTGGTTGGACAGGGGGCGGAGACCCAGTACTTC. It codes for CASSLVVGQGAETQYF.

This chain links TRBV4-1 with TRBJ1-1; D unclear. The CDR3 is 16 amino acids. Germline V gene sequence: CDR1 MGHRA, CDR2 YSYEKL. Trimming left V 4 bases short and J 5 bases short, with 20 bases between. CDR3 protein: CASSRATGLRGTEAFF. The DNA for the CDR3 is TGCGCCAGCAGCCGAGCGACCGGGCTACGGGGAACTGAAGCTTTCTTT.

The chain is built from TRBV7-9 and TRBJ1-5; TRBD1 aligns across 7 bases. The germline V gene encodes CDR1 SEHNR and CDR2 FQNEAQ (reference sequence). The CDR3 sequence is 14 residues long. V trimming: 5 bases; J trimming: 3 bases; junction bases outside the gene matches: 4. CDR3 sequence: CASSPTGSNQPQHF. The CDR3 DNA follows: TGTGCCAGCAGCCCGACAGGGTCCAATCAGCCCCAGCATTTT.

In DNA, the CDR3 is TGTGCCAGCAGTACCCCTAGCGTGAGCTCCTACAATGAGCAGTTCTTC. It is translated as CASSTPSVSSYNEQFF. The J gene is TRBJ2-1, the V gene TRBV2, with D possibly matching TRBD2 (6 bases). Germline V lookup: CDR1 SNHLY, CDR2 FYNNEI. Trimming pared 5 bases from V and 0 bases from J, leaving 14 bases between. The CDR3 is 16 amino acids.

CDR3 protein: CASRRGGSGETQYF. The CDR3 bases are TGTGCCAGCAGGCGCGGCGGGTCGGGGGAGACCCAGTACTTC. The gene calls are TRBV2 and TRBJ2-5, with D maybe TRBD2 (5 bases). V was trimmed by 6 bases and J by 5 bases, leaving 16 bases between them. In germline, CDR1 is SNHLY, CDR2 FYNNEI. This CDR3 spans 14 amino acids.

V gene TRBV12-3 or TRBV12-4 combines with J gene TRBJ1-5; weak D call: TRBD1 (5 bases). Deletions cut 6 bases from V and 5 bases from J, with 11 bases between. The CDR3 extends over 13 amino acids. Here the CDR3 DNA reads TGTGCCAGCAGGCAGGGTACACATCAGCCCCAGCATTTT. Amino acid sequence: CASRQGTHQPQHF.

The chain couples TRBV7-9 to TRBJ1-2, with D perhaps matching TRBD1 (6 bases). The CDR3 spans 15 residues. The V and J ends lost 5 bases and 4 bases respectively, with 17 bases between them. Germline V gene sequence: CDR1 SEHNR, CDR2 FQNEAQ (reference sequence). The CDR3 protein is CASSPRQEVFYGYTF. The CDR3 nucleotides read TGTGCCAGCAGCCCGAGACAGGAGGTGTTCTATGGCTACACCTTC.

J is TRBJ1-2 and V is TRBV7-2; TRBD1 aligns across 7 bases. The V segment lost 11 bases and the J segment 7 bases; nucleotides outside the gene matches: 13. In germline, CDR1 is SGHTA, CDR2 FQGNSA. The CDR3 contains 13 residues. The CDR3 region has the DNA TGTGCCGGGGCCCAAGACAGGGTCGGTGGCTACACCTTC. It is translated as CAGAQDRVGGYTF.

V and J are TRBV5-1 and TRBJ1-3; D not certain. V gave up 0 bases and J gave up 1 base, with 8 bases separating them. This CDR3 is 15 amino acids long. Germline assignment: CDR1 SGHRS and CDR2 YFSETQ. The CDR3 spells CASSLDPFSGNTIYF. DNA of the CDR3: TGCGCCAGCAGCTTGGATCCTTTTTCTGGAAACACCATATATTTT.

The sample holds one count of this clone. The chain employs TRBV6-6 and TRBJ1-2; D not certain. The CDR3 spans 13 residues. Germline assignment: CDR1 MNHNY and CDR2 SVGAGI (reference sequence). Trimming took off 4 bases at V and 4 bases at J, with 10 bases between the two ends. The DNA for the CDR3 is TGTGCCAGCAGTTCGGGTCTACTCTATGGCTACACCTTC. Residues: CASSSGLLYGYTF.

V usage is TRBV29-1 and J usage is TRBJ2-1; the D gene is possibly TRBD2 (6 bases). With 3 bases removed from V and 0 bases from J, the gap between germline ends came to 12 bases. The CDR3 extends over 15 amino acids. Germline V gene sequence: CDR1 SQVTM, CDR2 ANQGSEA. In DNA form, the CDR3 reads TGCAGCGTTGAGGGGCGGGGCAGCTCCTACAATGAGCAGTTCTTC. Protein: CSVEGRGSSYNEQFF.

This clone was recorded only once. The CDR3 coding sequence is TGTGCCAGCAGCCATCCGACAGGGACGAACACTGAAGCTTTCTTT. This codes for CASSHPTGTNTEAFF. The chain employs TRBV6-5 and TRBJ1-1; 7 nucleotides match TRBD1. From germline, CDR1 is MNHEY and CDR2 SVGAGI. This CDR3 contains 15 residues. V dropped 6 bases and J dropped 1; count of bases not matched to a gene: 8.

For this clone: This same CDR3 is encoded by further DNA sequences in the sample. This rearrangement joins TRBV15 to TRBJ1-4, with D perhaps matching TRBD1 (6 bases). This CDR3 spans 13 amino acids. The ends were cut back, 6 bases at V and 8 bases at J, with 13 bases in the middle. Germline V gives CDR1 LNHNV, CDR2 YYDKDF (reference sequence). As DNA, the CDR3 is TGTGCCACCAGAGGCAGGGGCTCCGAAAAACTGTTTTTT. The encoded protein is CATRGRGSEKLFF.

This clone has a handful of counts. The chain joins TRBV19 to TRBJ1-5; D not resolved. Germline CDR1 reads LNHDA; CDR2 reads SQIVND (reference sequence). Trimming cost V 3 bases and J 9 bases, with 9 bases left between them. The CDR3 sequence is 12 residues long. The CDR3 DNA reads TGTGCCAGTAGTATTGGGAGTCTGCCCCAGCATTTT. Protein: CASSIGSLPQHF.

As DNA, the CDR3 is TGTGCCTGGAGCTGGACTGACGATCAGCCCCAGCATTTT. The encoded protein is CAWSWTDDQPQHF. The rearrangement links TRBV30 to TRBJ1-5; D remains ambiguous. CDR1 and CDR2 from the germline V gene are GTSNPN and SVGIG (reference sequence). The CDR3 has 13 amino acids. Trimming took off 3 bases at V and 5 bases at J, with 11 bases between the two ends.

V and J are TRBV19 and TRBJ2-1; D is perhaps TRBD1 (5 bases). V was clipped by 5 bases and J by 9 bases, with 14 bases between them. CDR3 size: 13 residues. The germline V gene encodes CDR1 LNHDA and CDR2 SQIVND (reference sequence). The CDR3 protein is CASSAGRMIEQFF. Written as DNA, the CDR3 is TGTGCCAGTAGTGCAGGGCGCATGATTGAGCAGTTCTTC. Variable domain in full (rest from reference TRBV19 and TRBJ2-1): DGGITQSPKYLFRKEGQNVTLSCEQNLNHDAMYWYRQDPGQGLRLIYYSQIVNDFQKGDIAEGYSVSREKKESFPLTVTSAQKNPTAFYLCASSAGRMIEQFFGPGTRLTVL.

Concerning this clone itself: Other DNA sequences in this specimen translate into the identical CDR3. This chain connects TRBV27 to TRBJ1-1; possible D gene TRBD1, 5 bases. V dropped 0 bases and J dropped 4 bases, with 6 bases sitting between them. CDR1 MNHEY and CDR2 SMNVEV come from the germline V gene (reference sequence). This CDR3 has 13 residues. In DNA form, the CDR3 reads TGTGCCAGCAGTTTATCAGGGGTCACTGAAGCTTTCTTT. As protein: CASSLSGVTEAFF.

CDR3 DNA sequence: TGTGCCAGTAGTACCGGGACTACACTCTACAATGAGCAGTTCTTC. As protein: CASSTGTTLYNEQFF. The chain joins TRBV19 to TRBJ2-1; 7 bases align to TRBD2. CDR3 length: 15 amino acids. CDR1 LNHDA and CDR2 SQIVND come from the germline V gene (reference sequence). The trim removed 4 bases at V and 3 bases at J, leaving 6 bases unmatched. Full variable domain (outside the CDR3, taken from reference TRBV19 and TRBJ2-1): DGGITQSPKYLFRKEGQNVTLSCEQNLNHDAMYWYRQDPGQGLRLIYYSQIVNDFQKGDIAEGYSVSREKKESFPLTVTSAQKNPTAFYLCASSTGTTLYNEQFFGPGTRLTVL.

The chain recombines TRBV9 with TRBJ1-1; 7 bases are shared with TRBD1. Germline-derived CDR1 and CDR2 are SGDLS and YYNGEE. V lost 0 bases to trimming and J lost 8 bases; unmatched junction nucleotides: 4. The CDR3 length is 13 residues. The CDR3 DNA follows: TGTGCCAGCAGCGTAGGGGACAGCGGGGAAGCTTTCTTT. Protein sequence: CASSVGDSGEAFF.

This chain joins TRBV12-3 or TRBV12-4 and TRBJ1-1; D gene uncertain. V was shortened by 2 bases and J by 7 bases, with 5 bases between the two germline ends. This CDR3 has 11 residues. The CDR3 DNA reads as TGTGCCAGCAGTTTAACGGGTGAAGCTTTCTTT. Translated: CASSLTGEAFF.

This clone was recorded once. V is TRBV5-4 and J is TRBJ2-3; D perhaps matches TRBD2 (6 bases). This CDR3 has 18 residues. V lost 3 bases to trimming and J lost 0 bases, with 20 bases between them. The germline gives CDR1 SGHNT, CDR2 YYREEE (reference sequence). DNA for the CDR3: TGTGCCAGCAGCTCGCCCGATCGGTTAGCGGTAAGCACAGATACGCAGTATTTT. Translating gives CASSSPDRLAVSTDTQYF.

V gene TRBV5-1 combines with J gene TRBJ2-5; 9 bases fit TRBD1. CDR3 length equals 15 residues. Germline V gene lookup returns CDR1 SGHRS and CDR2 YFSETQ. Unmatched junction bases numbered 5, after V lost 0 bases and J lost 5 bases. As DNA, the CDR3 is TGCGCCAGCAGCTTGGGGACAGGGGTAGGGGAGACCCAGTACTTC. Translated: CASSLGTGVGETQYF. The whole variable domain, remainder taken from reference TRBV5-1 and TRBJ2-5, is KAGVTQTPRYLIKTRGQQVTLSCSPISGHRSVSWYQQTPGQGLQFLFEYFSETQRNKGNFPGRFSGRQFSNSRSEMNVSTLELGDSALYLCASSLGTGVGETQYFGPGTRLLVL.

This chain connects TRBV2 to TRBJ2-1, with TRBD2 as a possible D gene (6 bases). Per the germline V gene, CDR1 is SNHLY and CDR2 is FYNNEI. The CDR3 runs 14 residues. V was shortened by 6 bases and J by 3 bases, with 12 bases between the two germline ends. The CDR3 here is CASSRKRVYNEQFF. The CDR3 DNA reads as TGTGCCAGCAGCCGGAAGCGGGTCTACAATGAGCAGTTCTTC.